Given below is one T cell receptor beta chain in context. Germline loops: CDR1 MNHNY, CDR2 SVGAGI (reference sequence). Trimming took 0 bases from V and 2 from J, leaving 8 bases between them. This CDR3 region has 14 residues. Seattle cases were enrolled at active infection and followed longitudinally. The data stem from a study of blood T cell repertoires in COVID-19. About the study: The origin of the acute and convalescent COVID-19 samples was the United States, Italy and Spain. Nucleic acid was either cDNA or gDNA, and it came from T cells, B-cell-depleted T cells, or PBMCs.

In the study's own analysis: Counts of nucleated cells, estimated from reference gene primer amplification, were obtained. Profiled with immunoSEQ multiplex PCR; TCRdb holds only in-frame clones, not every one. V, J and clone size are taken as reported in that table, and D and trimming were inferred from the DNA itself. The sample holds 270,000 or so clones, approximately 89% seen once. This receptor was obtained from a woman in her twenties or thirties with COVID-19, enrolled during active disease. This rearrangement joins TRBV6-6 to TRBJ2-7, with D perhaps TRBD1 (6 bases). Sequences were obtained from peripheral blood. The DNA of the CDR3 is TGTGCCAGCAGTTACTCGACAGGAACCTACGAGCAGTACTTC. Translating gives CASSYSTGTYEQYF.